This is a list of T cell receptor beta chains from one sample in a study of OX40 agonist ivuxolimab in advanced cancers. Generated by immunoSEQ multiplex PCR, the TCRdb table keeps only in-frame clones and is missing some. In the table there are 80,000 to 95,000 clones, approximately 91% of which are singletons. The specimen was CD4+ or CD8+ T cells sorted from blood, collected in a trial of the OX40 agonist ivuxolimab. These receptors all stem from an adult with an advanced solid tumor such as melanoma, head and neck, liver or kidney cancer. Each CDR3 is given with its conserved first and last residue. A D gene is named only where the DNA matches it firmly. For some rows the clone size is stated as once, few or many, or as a class when expanded; others skip it.

D gene	clone size	V gene	J gene	CDR3 DNA	CDR3 protein
.	.	TRBV28	TRBJ2-1	TGTGCCAGCAGTTTTTTACCCCGCAATGAGCAGTTCTTC	CASSFLPRNEQFF
TRBD1	.	TRBV18	TRBJ2-7	TGTGCCAGCTCACGGGGGGACAGGTACTACGAGCAGTACTTC	CASSRGDRYYEQYF
.	once	TRBV6-6	TRBJ1-3	TGTGCCAGCATCCCCCCCAAAAAGAGCGGCACCATATATTTT	CASIPPKKSGTIYF
TRBD1	.	TRBV30	TRBJ2-2	TGTGCCTGGAGGATGACAGGGGCGGGCACCGGGGAGCTGTTTTTT	CAWRMTGAGTGELFF
TRBD2	.	TRBV7-2	TRBJ2-5	TGTGCCAGCAGCTTAGTGGGACTAGCGGGGGGGCGGGAGACCCAGTACTTC	CASSLVGLAGGRETQYF
.	once	TRBV2	TRBJ2-7	TGTGCCAGCAAGCTAGCGCTCTACGAGCAGTACTTC	CASKLALYEQYF
.	.	TRBV7-2	TRBJ2-1	TGTGCCAGCAGCTTGGCTGAGCGGTACAATGAGCAGTTCTTC	CASSLAERYNEQFF
TRBD2	.	TRBV30	TRBJ2-1	TGTGCCTGGAGTGTACGGGCTAGCGGGTACAATGAGCAGTTCTTC	CAWSVRASGYNEQFF
.	once	TRBV27	TRBJ1-1	TGTGCCAGCAGTTTCGGCGGGATGAACACTGAAGCTTTCTTT	CASSFGGMNTEAFF
.	.	TRBV7-2	TRBJ2-7	TGTGCCAGCAGCCCACGCAGGGCCAGGTACGAGCAGTACTTC	CASSPRRARYEQYF
TRBD1	.	TRBV6-1	TRBJ2-2	TGTGCCAGCAGTTGGGACAGGGAAACCGGGGAGCTGTTTTTT	CASSWDRETGELFF
.	.	TRBV7-9	TRBJ1-3	TGTGCCAGCAGCTTAGGGGGGGCGTCTGGAAACACCATATATTTT	CASSLGGASGNTIYF
TRBD2	once	TRBV7-8	TRBJ2-1	TGTGCCAGCAGCTTAGCGGTAGCGGGAGGGAGGGGTGAGCAGTTCTTC	CASSLAVAGGRGEQFF
TRBD1	.	TRBV18	TRBJ1-1	TGTGCCAGCTCACCCCGCGGGACAGGGGGCACTGAAGCTTTCTTT	CASSPRGTGGTEAFF
.	once	TRBV7-9	TRBJ1-2	TGTGCCAGCAGCTTAAATCGGGGCAGGGAGAATGGCTACACCTTC	CASSLNRGRENGYTF
.	.	TRBV5-1	TRBJ2-2	TGCGCCAGCAGCGCTGCGAACACCGGGGAGCTGTTTTTT	CASSAANTGELFF
TRBD2	.	TRBV5-1	TRBJ2-1	TGCGCCAGCAGCTTGGGAATCAGCGGGGGGGCCAGGAATGAGCAGTTCTTC	CASSLGISGGARNEQFF
.	.	TRBV30	TRBJ1-3	TGTGCCTGGACTCTCCGGGGGGTTCGATCCGGAAACACCATATATTTT	CAWTLRGVRSGNTIYF
TRBD1	.	TRBV6-1	TRBJ2-7	TGTGCCAGCAGTGAAGACAGGGGGTACGAGCAGTACTTC	CASSEDRGYEQYF
.	.	TRBV18	TRBJ2-7	TGTGCCAGCTCACCAGGGACAACCAACTCCTACGAGCAGTACTTC	CASSPGTTNSYEQYF
.	.	TRBV6-5	TRBJ1-1	TGTGCCAGCAGTGAATGGGTTCTGGTGGCTTTCTTT	CASSEWVLVAFF
.	once	TRBV11-2	TRBJ1-2	TGTGCCAGCAGCTTCGGTACAAAGGACTATGGCTACACCTTC	CASSFGTKDYGYTF